The 3 T cell receptor beta chains below come from one sample, sequenced in a study of T cells in localized non-small cell lung cancer. Only in-frame clones appear in the TCRdb table, and some are missing; sequencing was by immunoSEQ multiplex PCR. Of under 55,000 clones listed, 91% are singletons. The sequencing here drew on PBMCs, taken before any cancer treatment. The receptor set was obtained from a woman aged 40-70 years with stage II lung adenocarcinoma.

V gene TRBV2 combines with J gene TRBJ1-4; 7 positions match TRBD1. Germline V lookup: CDR1 SNHLY, CDR2 FYNNEI. With 3 bases clipped from V and 3 bases from J, the junction kept 4 bases outside the gene matches. The CDR3 has 15 amino acids. In DNA form, the CDR3 reads TGTGCCAGCAGTGACGTAGGGGGCCCTAATGAAAAACTGTTTTTT. It is translated as CASSDVGGPNEKLFF.

This chain uses TRBV6-5 with TRBJ2-7; 11 bases agree with TRBD1. V lost 10 bases, J lost 2 bases, and 4 bases stayed unmatched. CDR3 length equals 13 residues. CDR1 and CDR2 (germline): MNHEY, SVGAGI. DNA for the CDR3: TGTGCCAACACGGGACAGGGGGCCTACGAGCAGTACTTC. Translating it yields CANTGQGAYEQYF.

The V and J genes are TRBV5-1 and TRBJ2-5; D uncertain. Trimming took 1 base from V and 5 from J, leaving 6 bases between them. CDR3 length: 12 amino acids. Germline CDR1 reads SGHRS; CDR2 reads YFSETQ. The CDR3 region is CASSLPSETQYF. In DNA, the CDR3 is TGCGCCAGCAGCTTGCCGAGCGAGACCCAGTACTTC. The full variable domain, in which reference TRBV5-1 and TRBJ2-5 provide the parts outside the CDR3, is KAGVTQTPRYLIKTRGQQVTLSCSPISGHRSVSWYQQTPGQGLQFLFEYFSETQRNKGNFPGRFSGRQFSNSRSEMNVSTLELGDSALYLCASSLPSETQYFGPGTRLLVL.